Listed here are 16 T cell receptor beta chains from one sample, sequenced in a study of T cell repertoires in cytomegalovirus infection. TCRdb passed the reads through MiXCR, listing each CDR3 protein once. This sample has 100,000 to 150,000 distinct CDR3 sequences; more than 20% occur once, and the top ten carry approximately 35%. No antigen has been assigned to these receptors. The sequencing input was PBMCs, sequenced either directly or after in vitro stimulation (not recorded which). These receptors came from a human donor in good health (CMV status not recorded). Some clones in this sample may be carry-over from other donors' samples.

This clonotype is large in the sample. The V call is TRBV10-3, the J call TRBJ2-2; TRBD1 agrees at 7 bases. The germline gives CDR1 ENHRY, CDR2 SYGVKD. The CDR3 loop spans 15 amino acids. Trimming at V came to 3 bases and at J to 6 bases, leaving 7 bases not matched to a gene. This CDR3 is CAISEENRGAGELFF. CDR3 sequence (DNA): TGTGCCATCAGTGAAGAGAACAGGGGAGCCGGGGAGCTGTTTTTT.

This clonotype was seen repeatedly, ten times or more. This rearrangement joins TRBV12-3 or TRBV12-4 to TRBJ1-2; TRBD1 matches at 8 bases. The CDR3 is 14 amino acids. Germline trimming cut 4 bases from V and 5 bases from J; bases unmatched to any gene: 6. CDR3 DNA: TGTGCCAGCAGTTCGTGGCAGGGGGCATATGGCTACACCTTC. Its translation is CASSSWQGAYGYTF.

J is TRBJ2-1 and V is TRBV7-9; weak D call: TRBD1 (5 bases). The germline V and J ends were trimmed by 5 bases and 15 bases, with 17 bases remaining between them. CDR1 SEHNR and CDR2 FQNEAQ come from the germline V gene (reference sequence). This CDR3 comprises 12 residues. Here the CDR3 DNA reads TGTGCCAGCAGCACACAGGTTCTGGGTGCGTTCTTC. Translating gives CASSTQVLGAFF. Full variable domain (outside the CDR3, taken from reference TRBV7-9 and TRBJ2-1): DTGVSQNPRHKITKRGQNVTFRCDPISEHNRLYWYRQTLGQGPEFLTYFQNEAQLEKSRLLSDRFSAERPKGSFSTLEIQRTEQGDSAMYLCASSTQVLGAFFGPGTRLTVL.

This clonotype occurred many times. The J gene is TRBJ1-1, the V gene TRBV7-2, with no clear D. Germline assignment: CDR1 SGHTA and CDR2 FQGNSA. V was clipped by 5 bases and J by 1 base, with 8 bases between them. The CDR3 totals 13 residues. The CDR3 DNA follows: TGTGCCAGCAGCCCCCACCAGAACACTGAAGCTTTCTTT. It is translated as CASSPHQNTEAFF.

The CDR3 spells CASSTYQGQETQYF. CDR3 sequence (DNA): TGTGCCAGTAGTACCTACCAGGGCCAAGAGACCCAGTACTTC. The chain joins TRBV19 to TRBJ2-5, with D perhaps TRBD1 (5 bases). The V gene lost 4 bases and the J gene lost 1 base, with 10 bases spanning the gap. This CDR3 has 14 residues. Per germline, CDR1 LNHDA and CDR2 SQIVND (reference sequence).

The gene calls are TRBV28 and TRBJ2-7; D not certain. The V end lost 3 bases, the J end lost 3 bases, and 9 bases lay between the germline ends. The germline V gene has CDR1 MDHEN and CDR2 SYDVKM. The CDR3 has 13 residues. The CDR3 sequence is CASSLSPYYEQYF. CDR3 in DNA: TGTGCCAGCAGTTTGTCGCCATACTACGAGCAGTACTTC.

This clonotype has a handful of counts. The chain's CDR3 is CALGSEGGYTF. CDR3 coding DNA: TGTGCCCTCGGGTCGGAGGGTGGCTACACCTTC. V is TRBV10-3 and J is TRBJ1-2; D gene ambiguous. Germline assignment: CDR1 ENHRY and CDR2 SYGVKD. The CDR3 sequence is 11 residues long. V was cut by 11 bases and J by 7 bases, with 14 bases left in between.

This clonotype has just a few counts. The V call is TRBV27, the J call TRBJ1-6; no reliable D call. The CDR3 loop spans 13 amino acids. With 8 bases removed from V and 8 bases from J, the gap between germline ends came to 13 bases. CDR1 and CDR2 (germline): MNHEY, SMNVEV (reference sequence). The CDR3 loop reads CASSPDEYSPLHF. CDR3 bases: TGTGCCAGCTCGCCGGACGAATATTCACCCCTCCACTTT.

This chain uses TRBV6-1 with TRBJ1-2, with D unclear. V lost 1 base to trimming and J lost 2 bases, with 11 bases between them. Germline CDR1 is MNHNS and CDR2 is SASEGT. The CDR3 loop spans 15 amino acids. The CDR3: CASSEGFQANYGYTF. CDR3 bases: TGTGCCAGCAGTGAAGGGTTCCAGGCCAACTATGGCTACACCTTC.

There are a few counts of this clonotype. In DNA, the CDR3 is TGTGCCAGCGGCCTACGAACTAGCGGGAGAAAGGATACGCAGTATTTT. It translates to CASGLRTSGRKDTQYF. J is TRBJ2-3 and V is TRBV7-2; TRBD2 aligns across 11 bases. The CDR3 length is 16 residues. Trimming removed 8 bases from V and 6 bases from J; junction bases left unmatched: 13. Germline CDR1 is SGHTA and CDR2 is FQGNSA.

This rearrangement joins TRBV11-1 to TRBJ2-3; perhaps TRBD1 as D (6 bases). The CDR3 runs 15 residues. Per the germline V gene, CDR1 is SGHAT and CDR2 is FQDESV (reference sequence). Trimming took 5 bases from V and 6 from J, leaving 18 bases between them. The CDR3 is CASSLGDMQLDTQYF. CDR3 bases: TGTGCCAGCAGCCTCGGGGACATGCAATTGGATACGCAGTATTTT.

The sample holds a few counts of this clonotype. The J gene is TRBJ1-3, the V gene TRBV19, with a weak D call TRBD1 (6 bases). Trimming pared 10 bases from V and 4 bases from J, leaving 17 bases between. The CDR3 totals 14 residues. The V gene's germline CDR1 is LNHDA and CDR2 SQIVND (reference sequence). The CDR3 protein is CAIKHQGLGNTIYF. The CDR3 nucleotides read TGTGCCATCAAACATCAGGGGCTCGGAAACACCATATATTTT.

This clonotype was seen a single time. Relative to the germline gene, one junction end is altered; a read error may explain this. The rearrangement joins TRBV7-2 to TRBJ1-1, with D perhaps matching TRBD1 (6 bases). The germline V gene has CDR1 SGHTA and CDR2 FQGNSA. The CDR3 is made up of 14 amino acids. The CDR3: CASSLAGGAAGAFF. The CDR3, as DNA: TGTGCCAGCAGCCTAGCGGGGGGGGCGGCAGGTGCTTTCTTT.

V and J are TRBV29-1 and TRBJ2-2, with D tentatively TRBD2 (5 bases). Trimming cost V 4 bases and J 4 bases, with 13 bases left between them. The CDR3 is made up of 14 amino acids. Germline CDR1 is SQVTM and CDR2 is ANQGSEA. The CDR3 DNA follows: TGCAGCGTTGCATCGGACTCGGGCACCGGGGAGCTGTTTTTT. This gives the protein CSVASDSGTGELFF.

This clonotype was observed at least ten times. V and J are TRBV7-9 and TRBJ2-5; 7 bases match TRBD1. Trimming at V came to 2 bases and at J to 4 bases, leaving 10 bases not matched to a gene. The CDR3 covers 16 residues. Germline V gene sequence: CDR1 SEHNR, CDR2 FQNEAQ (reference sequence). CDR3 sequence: CASSLFLRNRGETQYF. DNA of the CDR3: TGTGCCAGCAGCTTATTCCTACGCAACAGGGGAGAGACCCAGTACTTC.

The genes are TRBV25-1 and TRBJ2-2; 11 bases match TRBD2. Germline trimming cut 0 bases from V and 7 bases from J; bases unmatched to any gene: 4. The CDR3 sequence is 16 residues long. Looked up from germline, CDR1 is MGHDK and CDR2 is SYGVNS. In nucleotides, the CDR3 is TGTGCCAGCAGTGAATATAGCGGGAGGGCCGTCGGGGAGCTGTTTTTT. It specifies CASSEYSGRAVGELFF. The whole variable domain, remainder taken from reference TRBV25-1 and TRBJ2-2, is EADIYQTPRYLVIGTGKKITLECSQTMGHDKMYWYQQDPGMELHLIHYSYGVNSTEKGDLSSESTVSRIRTEHFPLTLESARPSHTSQYLCASSEYSGRAVGELFFGEGSRLTVL.